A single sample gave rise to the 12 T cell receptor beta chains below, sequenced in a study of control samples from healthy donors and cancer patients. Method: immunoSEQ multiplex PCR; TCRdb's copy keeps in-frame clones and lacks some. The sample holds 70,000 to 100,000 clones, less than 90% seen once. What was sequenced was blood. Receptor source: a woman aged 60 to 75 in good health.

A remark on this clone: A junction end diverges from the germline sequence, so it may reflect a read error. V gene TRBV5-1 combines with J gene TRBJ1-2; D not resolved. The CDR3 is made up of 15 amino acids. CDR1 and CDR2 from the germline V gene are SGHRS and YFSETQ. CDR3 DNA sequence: TGCGCCAGCAGCTTGTCTCGGGGTGCTAACTGTGGCTACACCTTC. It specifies CASSLSRGANCGYTF.

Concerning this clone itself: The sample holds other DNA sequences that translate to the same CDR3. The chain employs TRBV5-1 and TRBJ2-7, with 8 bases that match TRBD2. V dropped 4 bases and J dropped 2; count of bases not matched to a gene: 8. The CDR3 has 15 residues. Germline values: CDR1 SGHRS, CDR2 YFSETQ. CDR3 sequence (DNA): TGCGCCAGCAGCCGCTCTCCGGGGGGGGCCTACGAGCAGTACTTC. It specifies CASSRSPGGAYEQYF.

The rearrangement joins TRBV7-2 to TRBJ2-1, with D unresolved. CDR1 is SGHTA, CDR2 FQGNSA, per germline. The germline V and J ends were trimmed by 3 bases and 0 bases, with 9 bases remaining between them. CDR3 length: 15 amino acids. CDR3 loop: CASSLGASSYNEQFF. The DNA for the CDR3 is TGTGCCAGCAGCTTGGGCGCCAGCTCCTACAATGAGCAGTTCTTC.

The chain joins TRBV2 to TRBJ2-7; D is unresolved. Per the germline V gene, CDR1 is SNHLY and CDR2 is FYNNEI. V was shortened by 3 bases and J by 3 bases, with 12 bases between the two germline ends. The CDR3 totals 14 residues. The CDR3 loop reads CASSESGLHYEQYF. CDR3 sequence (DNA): TGTGCCAGCAGTGAGTCCGGCCTACACTACGAGCAGTACTTC.

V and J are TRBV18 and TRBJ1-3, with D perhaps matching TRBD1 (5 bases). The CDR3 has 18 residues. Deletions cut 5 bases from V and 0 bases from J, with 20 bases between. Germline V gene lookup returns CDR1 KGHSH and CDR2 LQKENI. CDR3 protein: CASSSDLGLEDSGNTIYF. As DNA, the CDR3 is TGTGCCAGCTCATCTGATCTGGGACTGGAGGACTCTGGAAACACCATATATTTT.

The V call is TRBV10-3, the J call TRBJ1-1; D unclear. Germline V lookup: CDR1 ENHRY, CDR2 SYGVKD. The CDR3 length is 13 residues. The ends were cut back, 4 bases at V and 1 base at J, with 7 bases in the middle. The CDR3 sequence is CAISAAENTEAFF. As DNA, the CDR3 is TGTGCCATCAGTGCCGCGGAGAACACTGAAGCTTTCTTT.

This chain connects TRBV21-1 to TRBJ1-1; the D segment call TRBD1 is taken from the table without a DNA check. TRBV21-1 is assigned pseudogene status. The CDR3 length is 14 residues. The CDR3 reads CASSKGQGAAEAFF. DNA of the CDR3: TGTGCCAGCAGCAAAGGACAGGGGGCGGCTGAAGCTTTCTTT.

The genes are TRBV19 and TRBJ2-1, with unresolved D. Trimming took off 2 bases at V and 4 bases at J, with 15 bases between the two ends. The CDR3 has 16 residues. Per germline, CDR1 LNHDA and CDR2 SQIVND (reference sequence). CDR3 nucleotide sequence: TGTGCCAGTAGTATAATATCCAGACCCCCTTACAATGAGCAGTTCTTC. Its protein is CASSIISRPPYNEQFF.

The DNA for the CDR3 is TGTGCCAGCAGCGCCCCTACAGGGCGCCCGCTCCAAACCATATATTTT. Amino acids: CASSAPTGRPLQTIYF. The genes are TRBV7-9 and TRBJ1-3; D might be TRBD1 (6 bases). With 5 bases removed from V and 10 bases from J, the gap between germline ends came to 24 bases. The CDR3 totals 16 residues. Per germline, CDR1 SEHNR and CDR2 FQNEAQ (reference sequence).

This chain's CDR3 is CASSLVASYGYTF. DNA for the CDR3: TGTGCCAGCAGCTTGGTGGCAAGCTATGGCTACACCTTC. The chain combines TRBV5-4 with TRBJ1-2; unclear D gene. V lost 0 bases and J 4 bases, leaving 7 bases between the germline ends. CDR3 size: 13 residues. Germline-derived CDR1 and CDR2 are SGHNT and YYREEE (reference sequence).

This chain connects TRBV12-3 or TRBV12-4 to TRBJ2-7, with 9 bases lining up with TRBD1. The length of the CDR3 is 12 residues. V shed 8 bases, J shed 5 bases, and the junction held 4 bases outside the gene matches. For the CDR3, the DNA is TGTGCCAGCGCGGGACAGGGTAACGAGCAGTACTTC. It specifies CASAGQGNEQYF.

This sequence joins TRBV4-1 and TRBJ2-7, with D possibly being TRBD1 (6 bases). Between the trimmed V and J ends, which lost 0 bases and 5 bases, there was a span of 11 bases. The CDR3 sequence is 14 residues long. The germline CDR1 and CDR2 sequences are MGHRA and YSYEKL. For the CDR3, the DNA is TGCGCCAGCAGCCAAGAAGACAGGCGGAACGAGCAGTACTTC. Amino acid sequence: CASSQEDRRNEQYF.